This TCR beta chain stems from a study of read filtering for tumor transcriptome and immune sequencing. Overall study findings and caveats: RNA-seq captured clonotypes less deeply and reliably than IR-seq.

As for this clonotype: What it recognizes is unknown. A far larger clone lies a single base away; this is likely a read error.

Germline V gene sequence: CDR1 SQVTM, CDR2 ANQGSEA. The CDR3 spans 13 residues. Trimming cost V 5 bases and J 9 bases, with 18 bases left between them. From 350 to 500 ng of RNA, a library with molecular barcoded alpha/delta and beta/gamma adaptors was made. Each CDR3 protein is one row after TCRdb ran MiXCR on the reads. This table holds 130,000 or so distinct CDR3 sequences, less than 15% found once. Input material: a population of CD138-negative cells sorted from bone marrow. The sequence came from a donor aged 40 or over with multiple myeloma. The gene calls are TRBV29-1 and TRBJ2-3; tentatively, D is TRBD1 (5 bases). The CDR3 DNA reads TGCAGCGTTTTAAGAGATACCACAGGCACGCAGTATTTT. Encoded protein: CSVLRDTTGTQYF.